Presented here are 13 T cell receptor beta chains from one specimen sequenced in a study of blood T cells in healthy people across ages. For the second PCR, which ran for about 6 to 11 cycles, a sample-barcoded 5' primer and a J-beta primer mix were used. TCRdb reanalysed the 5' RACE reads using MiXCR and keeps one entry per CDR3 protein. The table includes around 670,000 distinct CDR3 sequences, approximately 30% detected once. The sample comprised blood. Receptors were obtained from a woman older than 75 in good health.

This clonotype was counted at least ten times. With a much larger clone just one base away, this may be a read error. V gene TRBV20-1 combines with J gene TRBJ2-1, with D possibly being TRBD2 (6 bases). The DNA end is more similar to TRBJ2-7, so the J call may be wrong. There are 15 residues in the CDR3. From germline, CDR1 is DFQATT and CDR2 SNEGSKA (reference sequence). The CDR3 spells CSVFRGSSSYNEQYF. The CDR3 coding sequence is TGCAGTGTTTTTCGGGGGTCTAGCTCCTACAATGAGCAGTACTTC.

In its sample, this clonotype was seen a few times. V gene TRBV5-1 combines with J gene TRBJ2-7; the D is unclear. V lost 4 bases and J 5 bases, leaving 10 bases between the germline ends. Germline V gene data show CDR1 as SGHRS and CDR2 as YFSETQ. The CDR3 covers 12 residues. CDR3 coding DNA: TGCGCCAGCAGCGGTTCTTTCCACGAGCAGTACTTC. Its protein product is CASSGSFHEQYF.

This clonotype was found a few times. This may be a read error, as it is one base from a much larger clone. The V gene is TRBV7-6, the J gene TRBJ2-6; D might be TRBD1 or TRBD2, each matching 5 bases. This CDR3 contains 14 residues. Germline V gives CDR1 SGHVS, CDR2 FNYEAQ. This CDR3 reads CASGPGTGANVRTF. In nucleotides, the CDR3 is TGTGCCAGCGGGCCAGGGACCGGGGCCAACGTCCGGACTTTC. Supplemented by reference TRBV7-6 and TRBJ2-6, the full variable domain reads GAGVSQSPRYKVTKRGQDVALRCDPISGHVSLYWYRQALGQGPEFLTYFNYEAQQDKSGLPNDRFSAERPEGSISTLTIQRTEQRDSAMYRCASGPGTGANVRTFGAGSRLTVL.

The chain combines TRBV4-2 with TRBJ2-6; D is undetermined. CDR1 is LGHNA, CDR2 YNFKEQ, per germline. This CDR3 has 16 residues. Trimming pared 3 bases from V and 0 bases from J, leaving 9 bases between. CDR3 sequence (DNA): TGTGCCAGCAGCCACCGTGAAAGCTCTGGGGCCAACGTCCTGACTTTC. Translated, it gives CASSHRESSGANVLTF.

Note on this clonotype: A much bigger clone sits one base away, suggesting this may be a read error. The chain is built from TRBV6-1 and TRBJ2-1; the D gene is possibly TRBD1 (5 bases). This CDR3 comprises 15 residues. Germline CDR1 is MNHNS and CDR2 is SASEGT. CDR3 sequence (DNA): TGTGCCAGCAGTGAGACAGACAGAACCTACAATGGGCAGTTCTTC. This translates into CASSETDRTYNGQFF.

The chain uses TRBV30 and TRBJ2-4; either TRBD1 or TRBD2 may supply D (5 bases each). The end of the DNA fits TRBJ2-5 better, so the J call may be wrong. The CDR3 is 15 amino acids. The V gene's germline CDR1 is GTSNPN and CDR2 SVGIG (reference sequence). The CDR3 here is CAWSGRRYGEETQYF. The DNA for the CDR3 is TGTGCCTGGTCGGGGCGGCGATACGGTGAAGAGACCCAGTACTTC.

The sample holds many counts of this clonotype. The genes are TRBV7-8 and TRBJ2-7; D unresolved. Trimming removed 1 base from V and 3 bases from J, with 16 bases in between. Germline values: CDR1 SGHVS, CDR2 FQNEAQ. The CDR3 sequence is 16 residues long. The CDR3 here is CASSLEGRATFYEQYF. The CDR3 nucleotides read TGTGCCAGCAGCTTAGAAGGCCGGGCTACCTTCTACGAGCAGTACTTC.

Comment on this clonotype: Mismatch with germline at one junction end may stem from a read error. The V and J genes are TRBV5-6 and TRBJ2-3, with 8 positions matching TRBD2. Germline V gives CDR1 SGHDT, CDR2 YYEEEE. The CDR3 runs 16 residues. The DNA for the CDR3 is TGTGCCGGCAGCTTGTTCCGCGGGGGGAGGACAGATACGCAGTATTTT. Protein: CAGSLFRGGRTDTQYF. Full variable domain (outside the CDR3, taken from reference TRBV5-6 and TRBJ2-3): DAGVTQSPTHLIKTRGQQVTLRCSPKSGHDTVSWYQQALGQGPQFIFQYYEEEERQRGNFPDRFSGHQFPNYSSELNVNALLLGDSALYLCAGSLFRGGRTDTQYFGPGTRLTVL.

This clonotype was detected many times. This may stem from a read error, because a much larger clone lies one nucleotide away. The CDR3 nucleotides read TGCGCCAGCAGCCCCTCCCTGGTAGCGGGGCTAAACAATGAGCAGTACTTC. Its translation: CASSPSLVAGLNNEQYF. The genes are TRBV4-3 and TRBJ2-7, with 8 bases identical to TRBD2. After removal of 4 bases from V and 7 bases from J, the junction contained 18 bases not matched to a gene. Germline CDR1 LGHNA, CDR2 YSLEER. The CDR3 sequence is 17 residues long.

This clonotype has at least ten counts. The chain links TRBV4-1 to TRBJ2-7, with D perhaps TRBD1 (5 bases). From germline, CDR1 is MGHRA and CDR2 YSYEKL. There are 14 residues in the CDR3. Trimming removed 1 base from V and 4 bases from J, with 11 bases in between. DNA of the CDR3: TGCGCCAGCAGCCAAGTGGGTCCAGGGTACGAGCAGTACTTC. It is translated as CASSQVGPGYEQYF.

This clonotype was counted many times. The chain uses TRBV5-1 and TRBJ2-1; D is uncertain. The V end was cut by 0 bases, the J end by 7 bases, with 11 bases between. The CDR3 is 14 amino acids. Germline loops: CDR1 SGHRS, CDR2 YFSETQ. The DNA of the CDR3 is TGCGCCAGCAGCTTGGCTCCAGGCCTGAATGAGCAGTTCTTC. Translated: CASSLAPGLNEQFF.

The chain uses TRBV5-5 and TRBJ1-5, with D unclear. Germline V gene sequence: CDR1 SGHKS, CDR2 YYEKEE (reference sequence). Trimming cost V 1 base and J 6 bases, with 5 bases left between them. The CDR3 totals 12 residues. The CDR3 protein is CASSLNGQPQHF. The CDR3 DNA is TGTGCCAGCAGCTTGAACGGTCAGCCCCAGCATTTT.

The chain's CDR3 is CASSYSEAYEQYF. Here the CDR3 DNA reads TGTGCCAGCAGTTACTCGGAGGCCTACGAGCAGTACTTC. The J gene is TRBJ2-7, the V gene TRBV6-2 or TRBV6-3; possibly TRBD2 for D (5 bases). The CDR3 totals 13 residues. V was clipped by 0 bases and J by 2 bases, with 5 bases between them. Germline CDR1 reads MNHEY; CDR2 reads SVGEGT.